The 14 T cell receptor beta chains reported below all come from one sample, sequenced in a study of CD8+ T cells in alopecia areata. Extraction of RNA preceded its reverse transcription into cDNA, which served as the sequencing template. Clones were read by immunoSEQ multiplex PCR, and TCRdb kept only the in-frame ones, dropping some. Of roughly 140,000 clones in the sample, approximately 65% are singletons; the top ten hold 36%. Source material: CD8+ T cells sorted from blood. The receptors were gathered from a human donor in good health.

This chain links TRBV27 with TRBJ1-1; no definite D call. The germline V and J ends were trimmed by 6 bases and 1 base, with 9 bases remaining between them. The CDR3 is made up of 13 amino acids. Germline V gives CDR1 MNHEY, CDR2 SMNVEV (reference sequence). CDR3 sequence reads: CASSLGTNTEAFF. The DNA for the CDR3 is TGTGCCAGCAGCCTCGGCACGAACACTGAAGCTTTCTTT.

V is TRBV7-9 and J is TRBJ2-5; D call uncertain. V shed 7 bases and J shed 5 bases, with 11 bases lying between them. The length of the CDR3 is 12 residues. Germline values: CDR1 SEHNR, CDR2 FQNEAQ (reference sequence). This chain's CDR3 is CASTPVVETQYF. The CDR3 nucleotides are TGTGCCAGCACCCCCGTCGTTGAGACCCAGTACTTC.

The chain uses TRBV7-2 and TRBJ2-5; D might be TRBD2 (5 bases). Germline CDR1 and CDR2: SGHTA and FQGNSA. The ends were cut back, 2 bases at V and 3 bases at J, with 13 bases in the middle. This CDR3 is 15 amino acids long. CDR3 amino acids: CASSLTPLGEETQYF. CDR3 nucleotide sequence: TGTGCCAGCAGCTTAACCCCACTAGGCGAAGAGACCCAGTACTTC.

This chain links TRBV5-6 with TRBJ2-3, with 11 bases matching TRBD1. CDR1 is SGHDT and CDR2 is YYEEEE in the germline V gene. The CDR3 totals 12 residues. V trimming: 0 bases; J trimming: 13 bases; junction bases outside the gene matches: 1. DNA for the CDR3: TGTGCCAGCAGCTTGGGGGACAGGGGGAAGTATTTT. It is translated as CASSLGDRGKYF.

This clone was observed a handful of times. The genes are TRBV27 and TRBJ2-1; 13 bases are a match to TRBD2. J lost 10 bases, V lost 6 bases, and 6 bases had no gene match. Germline V gives CDR1 MNHEY, CDR2 SMNVEV (reference sequence). The CDR3 runs 14 residues. The CDR3 DNA follows: TGTGCCAGCAGCGCCGGACTAGCGGGAGACGAGCAGTTCTTC. Its protein is CASSAGLAGDEQFF.

The V call is TRBV7-6, the J call TRBJ1-3; TRBD1 agrees at 8 bases. This CDR3 comprises 14 residues. Germline assignment: CDR1 SGHVS and CDR2 FNYEAQ. After removal of 5 bases from V and 7 bases from J, the junction contained 7 bases not matched to a gene. The DNA for the CDR3 is TGTGCCAGCAGCCCCAGGGGGCAGGCGAACACCATATATTTT. Translating it yields CASSPRGQANTIYF. Full variable domain (missing parts from reference TRBV7-6 and TRBJ1-3): GAGVSQSPRYKVTKRGQDVALRCDPISGHVSLYWYRQALGQGPEFLTYFNYEAQQDKSGLPNDRFSAERPEGSISTLTIQRTEQRDSAMYRCASSPRGQANTIYFGEGSWLTVV.

The J gene is TRBJ2-1, the V gene TRBV7-9; D remains ambiguous. Germline CDR1 SEHNR, CDR2 FQNEAQ (reference sequence). Trimming took off 4 bases at V and 6 bases at J, with 10 bases between the two ends. The CDR3 is made up of 13 amino acids. This chain's CDR3 is CASSSPIGNEQFF. For the CDR3, the DNA is TGTGCCAGCAGCTCCCCGATCGGCAATGAGCAGTTCTTC.

The CDR3 protein is CASSEWLAGGGEQYF. In DNA form, the CDR3 reads TGTGCCAGCAGTGAGTGGCTAGCGGGAGGGGGCGAGCAGTACTTC. V is TRBV2 and J is TRBJ2-7; 12 bases match TRBD2. The CDR3 length is 15 residues. The V segment lost 3 bases and the J segment 6 bases; nucleotides outside the gene matches: 6. CDR1 is SNHLY, CDR2 FYNNEI, per germline.

This clone was seen only a few times. The rearrangement uses TRBV18 and TRBJ2-7; 12 bases map to TRBD2. The CDR3 consists of 19 residues. Germline loops: CDR1 KGHSH, CDR2 LQKENI. The junction had 14 bases not matched to a gene; V was cut back by 0 bases and J by 5 bases. CDR3 protein: CASSPPSTSGSRGYHEQYF. CDR3 DNA sequence: TGTGCCAGCTCACCACCGTCGACTAGCGGGAGTAGGGGGTACCACGAGCAGTACTTC.

This clone was detected only once. CDR3 bases: TGCAGCGTTGAAGATCGAGTGGAGCAGTTCTTC. Amino acid sequence: CSVEDRVEQFF. The chain joins TRBV29-1 to TRBJ2-1, with D uncertain. Germline V gene data show CDR1 as SQVTM and CDR2 as ANQGSEA. There are 11 residues in the CDR3. V lost 0 bases and J 10 bases, leaving 7 bases between the germline ends.

This clone was seen more than once but under ten times. J is TRBJ2-5 and V is TRBV2; D is perhaps TRBD1 (5 bases). The CDR3 loop spans 14 amino acids. V shed 7 bases and J shed 4 bases, with 16 bases lying between them. The germline V gene encodes CDR1 SNHLY and CDR2 FYNNEI. The CDR3 spells CASTGAAGPETQYF. CDR3 sequence (DNA): TGTGCCAGCACCGGTGCGGCAGGGCCAGAGACCCAGTACTTC.

The rearrangement uses TRBV29-1 and TRBJ2-2, with 7 bases lining up with TRBD2. CDR3 length equals 14 residues. The trim removed 2 bases at V and 6 bases at J, leaving 6 bases unmatched. Germline V gene lookup returns CDR1 SQVTM and CDR2 ANQGSEA. The chain's CDR3 is CSVEQGGRAGELFF. CDR3 nucleotide sequence: TGCAGCGTTGAACAGGGCGGGAGAGCCGGGGAGCTGTTTTTT.

This clone is a singleton in its sample. This chain uses TRBV5-1 with TRBJ2-1; TRBD2 aligns across 9 bases. The J segment lost 2 bases and the V segment lost 4 bases, leaving 4 bases of the junction unmatched. The CDR3 extends over 15 amino acids. Per the germline V gene, CDR1 is SGHRS and CDR2 is YFSETQ. CDR3 sequence: CASSQLAGTYNEQFF. The CDR3 DNA is TGCGCCAGCAGCCAACTAGCGGGCACCTACAATGAGCAGTTCTTC.

This clone was counted only a few times. The genes are TRBV7-8 and TRBJ2-5; D possibly corresponds to TRBD1 (6 bases). CDR1 SGHVS and CDR2 FQNEAQ come from the germline V gene. The CDR3 loop spans 14 amino acids. Trimming left V 5 bases short and J 5 bases short, with 15 bases between. CDR3 region: CASSPVGAMETQYF. CDR3 nucleotides: TGTGCCAGCAGCCCAGTGGGGGCGATGGAGACCCAGTACTTC.